The 32 T cell receptor beta chains below come from one sample, sequenced in a study of T cell responses to AZD1222 COVID-19 vaccine. Assay: immunoSEQ multiplex PCR; the TCRdb copy retains only in-frame clones and omits some. The data hold around 200,000 clones, with around 88% observed a single time. The starting material was peripheral blood, obtained on day 0 of AZD1222 vaccination. All receptors come from an adult in good health.

This clone was observed a single time. This chain links TRBV28 with TRBJ1-6; tentative D call: TRBD1 (6 bases). The CDR3 is made up of 17 amino acids. V dropped 4 bases and J dropped 5 bases, with 18 bases sitting between them. Looked up from germline, CDR1 is MDHEN and CDR2 is SYDVKM. The CDR3, as DNA: TGTGCCAGCAGTTCGCCGGTGACAGGCTTCCATAATTCACCCCTCCACTTT. Translation gives CASSSPVTGFHNSPLHF.

The chain combines TRBV18 with TRBJ2-1; D remains ambiguous. In germline, CDR1 is KGHSH, CDR2 LQKENI. The CDR3 consists of 11 residues. Trimming shortened V by 1 base and J by 9 bases, and 4 bases separated the two germline ends. The CDR3 reads CASSPQGEQFF. The CDR3 nucleotides are TGTGCCAGCTCACCACAGGGTGAGCAGTTCTTC.

The chain carries TRBV12-3 or TRBV12-4 and TRBJ2-7; a possible D gene is TRBD2 (6 bases). CDR3 length: 13 amino acids. The V and J ends lost 6 bases and 3 bases respectively, with 12 bases between them. CDR3 protein: CASSRGSYYEQYF. The CDR3 nucleotides are TGTGCCAGCAGCCGGGGGTCCTACTACGAGCAGTACTTC.

V and J are TRBV23-1 and TRBJ2-4; D not resolved. TRBV23-1 counts as an open reading frame of uncertain function. The CDR3 contains 15 residues. V lost 10 bases and J 0 bases, leaving 16 bases between the germline ends. The CDR3 protein is CAIPTGRLAKNIQYF. As DNA, the CDR3 is TGCGCCATCCCCACCGGAAGACTAGCCAAAAACATTCAGTACTTC.

V usage is TRBV10-2 and J usage is TRBJ2-1; 9 bases match TRBD2. In germline, CDR1 is WSHSY, CDR2 SAAADI. This CDR3 contains 15 residues. The ends lost 4 bases at V and 7 bases at J; junction bases unmatched: 8. This CDR3 is CASSGGSGRGNEQFF. The CDR3 coding sequence is TGCGCCAGCAGTGGGGGTAGCGGGAGAGGTAATGAGCAGTTCTTC.

The chain is built from TRBV4-2 and TRBJ2-3; D perhaps matches TRBD2 (5 bases). With 3 bases removed from V and 4 bases from J, the gap between germline ends came to 20 bases. This CDR3 contains 17 residues. Per germline, CDR1 LGHNA and CDR2 YNFKEQ. CDR3 DNA sequence: TGTGCCAGCAGCCAGGATCTAGCCACGGCGAGAGCAGATACGCAGTATTTT. Its protein product is CASSQDLATARADTQYF.

The chain joins TRBV28 to TRBJ1-6; no firm D call. The germline V and J ends were trimmed by 2 bases and 0 bases, with 20 bases remaining between them. Per the germline V gene, CDR1 is MDHEN and CDR2 is SYDVKM. CDR3 length: 20 residues. Here the CDR3 reads CASSLPSLISPSSYNSPLHF. CDR3 bases: TGTGCCAGCAGTTTACCCTCACTAATCTCCCCCAGCTCCTATAATTCACCCCTCCACTTT.

This CDR3 is CASSPPGGRETQYF. As DNA, the CDR3 is TGCGCCAGCAGCCCCCCTGGGGGCAGGGAGACCCAGTACTTC. V is TRBV5-1 and J is TRBJ2-5; maybe TRBD1 (6 bases). CDR3 size: 14 residues. CDR1 is SGHRS, CDR2 YFSETQ, per germline. Trimming pared 4 bases from V and 5 bases from J, leaving 15 bases between.

This chain joins TRBV30 and TRBJ2-7, with TRBD2 identical over 10 bases. The length of the CDR3 is 13 residues. The junction had 4 bases not matched to a gene; V was cut back by 2 bases and J by 6 bases. Germline CDR1 is GTSNPN and CDR2 is SVGIG (reference sequence). This CDR3 is CAWSSSGGPEQYF. CDR3 DNA: TGTGCCTGGAGTTCTAGCGGGGGACCCGAGCAGTACTTC. Filled out from reference TRBV30 and TRBJ2-7, the complete variable domain reads SQTIHQWPATLVQPVGSPLSLECTVEGTSNPNLYWYRQAAGRGLQLLFYSVGIGQISSEVPQNLSASRPQDRQFILSSKKLLLSDSGFYLCAWSSSGGPEQYFGPGTRLTVT.

This sequence joins TRBV12-5 and TRBJ1-1, with D possibly TRBD1 on 6 matching bases. This CDR3 is 14 amino acids long. Trimming took off 6 bases at V and 5 bases at J, with 16 bases between the two ends. Germline V gene sequence: CDR1 LGHNT, CDR2 FRNRAP. The CDR3 here is CASGLRGRRTEAFF. The CDR3 coding sequence is TGTGCTAGTGGCCTCAGGGGCCGGAGGACTGAAGCTTTCTTT.

The chain links TRBV5-4 to TRBJ1-1, with 8 bases matching TRBD1. The germline V gene encodes CDR1 SGHNT and CDR2 YYREEE (reference sequence). The CDR3 sequence is 15 residues long. The trim removed 4 bases at V and 0 bases at J, leaving 5 bases unmatched. The CDR3 coding sequence is TGTGCCAGCAGCATCCCGGGACAGGTGAACACTGAAGCTTTCTTT. This sequence encodes CASSIPGQVNTEAFF.

V gene TRBV5-1 combines with J gene TRBJ2-5; D gene ambiguous. CDR1 is SGHRS, CDR2 YFSETQ, per germline. V was trimmed by 0 bases and J by 9 bases, leaving 18 bases between them. The CDR3 consists of 15 residues. The CDR3 nucleotides read TGCGCCAGCAGCTTGGGACGGCCCAGTATCGAGGCCCAGTACTTC. Translating gives CASSLGRPSIEAQYF.

The chain employs TRBV28 and TRBJ2-2; 14 bases fit TRBD2. The CDR3 totals 20 residues. CDR1 and CDR2 (germline): MDHEN, SYDVKM. V gave up 4 bases and J gave up 3 bases; unmatched junction bases: 13. In DNA, the CDR3 is TGTGCCAGCAGTTGGGGGGGCCGACTAGCGGGAGGGCCGGACACCGGGGAGCTGTTTTTT. Protein sequence: CASSWGGRLAGGPDTGELFF.

CDR3 in DNA: TGTGCCTGGAGTCGGGGGCACAGGGGTGGCTACACCTTC. Protein: CAWSRGHRGGYTF. The chain links TRBV30 to TRBJ1-2, with 7 bases matching TRBD1. The length of the CDR3 is 13 residues. V gave up 2 bases and J gave up 7 bases; unmatched junction bases: 7. Germline V gives CDR1 GTSNPN, CDR2 SVGIG (reference sequence).

V usage is TRBV28 and J usage is TRBJ1-5; 7 bases match TRBD1. The CDR3 has 15 residues. Germline lookup yields CDR1 MDHEN and CDR2 SYDVKM. V was clipped by 6 bases and J by 0 bases; unmatched bases: 5. CDR3 nucleotides: TGTGCCAGCAGGGGGACAGCGCTTAGCAATCAGCCCCAGCATTTT. It translates to CASRGTALSNQPQHF.

V gene TRBV28 combines with J gene TRBJ1-4; D is uncertain. The CDR3 has 15 residues. Between the trimmed V and J ends, which lost 3 bases and 0 bases, there was a span of 8 bases. In germline, CDR1 is MDHEN, CDR2 SYDVKM. Here the CDR3 DNA reads TGTGCCAGCAGTTTGTACGTAGCAACTAATGAAAAACTGTTTTTT. Its translation: CASSLYVATNEKLFF.

The chain couples TRBV7-9 to TRBJ1-1, with 9 bases that match TRBD1. The ends lost 0 bases at V and 5 bases at J; junction bases unmatched: 4. This CDR3 is 15 amino acids long. CDR1 SEHNR and CDR2 FQNEAQ come from the germline V gene (reference sequence). The DNA of the CDR3 is TGTGCCAGCAGCTTAGCACAGGGGGCGCGGACTGAAGCTTTCTTT. It specifies CASSLAQGARTEAFF.

This chain joins TRBV30 and TRBJ1-1, with D maybe TRBD1 (5 bases). Per germline, CDR1 GTSNPN and CDR2 SVGIG (reference sequence). Trimming shortened V by 3 bases and J by 4 bases, and 27 bases separated the two germline ends. The CDR3 sequence is 18 residues long. The DNA for the CDR3 is TGTGCCTGGAGCCGTGTGATGGGCAGTGTGGGGGGAGGCACTGAAGCTTTCTTT. Its protein product is CAWSRVMGSVGGGTEAFF.

The chain employs TRBV6-5 and TRBJ2-1, with TRBD2 as a possible D gene (6 bases). CDR3 length equals 15 residues. Trimming took 4 bases from V and 6 from J, leaving 16 bases between them. Germline V gives CDR1 MNHEY, CDR2 SVGAGI. CDR3 bases: TGTGCCAGCAGTTCCCTTGGAGGGGTCGCCAATGAGCAGTTCTTC. Encoded protein: CASSSLGGVANEQFF.

The gene calls are TRBV6-1 and TRBJ1-1, with D perhaps matching TRBD1 (5 bases). Germline V gene sequence: CDR1 MNHNS, CDR2 SASEGT. The CDR3 has 13 amino acids. V dropped 1 base and J dropped 5 bases, with 8 bases sitting between them. DNA for the CDR3: TGTGCCAGCAGTGAAGTGGAGGGGACTGAAGCTTTCTTT. Translation: CASSEVEGTEAFF.

The chain joins TRBV7-8 to TRBJ2-3, with D tentatively TRBD2 (6 bases). The V and J ends lost 8 bases and 4 bases respectively, with 16 bases between them. The CDR3 runs 14 residues. The germline CDR1 and CDR2 sequences are SGHVS and FQNEAQ. CDR3 DNA: TGTGCCAGCGCACGGGACGGAGGGGCAGATACGCAGTATTTT. Translation gives CASARDGGADTQYF.

This clone was recorded only once. The CDR3 here is CASSYQTGTGYYEQYF. The CDR3 DNA is TGTGCCAGCAGTTACCAAACCGGGACAGGGTACTACGAGCAGTACTTC. The chain joins TRBV6-5 to TRBJ2-7; 9 positions agree with TRBD1. CDR1 is MNHEY, CDR2 SVGAGI, per germline. This CDR3 has 16 residues. With V trimmed by 2 bases and J by 3 bases, 8 bases remained unmatched.

CDR3 protein: CASSEGQAGEKLFF. In DNA, the CDR3 is TGTGCCAGCTCAGAGGGTCAGGCGGGTGAAAAACTGTTTTTT. The genes are TRBV18 and TRBJ1-4; D is undetermined. This CDR3 region has 14 residues. Trimming took 5 bases from V and 7 from J, leaving 14 bases between them. CDR1 and CDR2 (germline): KGHSH, LQKENI.

This clone was detected only once. This chain connects TRBV18 to TRBJ1-1; the match to TRBD1 covers 10 bases. The V and J ends lost 6 bases and 0 bases, in that order; junction bases with no gene match: 7. The CDR3 runs to 16 residues. From germline, CDR1 is KGHSH and CDR2 LQKENI. The CDR3 here is CASSPDRGNMNTEAFF. The DNA for the CDR3 is TGTGCCAGCTCCCCGGACAGGGGGAACATGAACACTGAAGCTTTCTTT. Full variable domain (outside the CDR3, taken from reference TRBV18 and TRBJ1-1): NAGVMQNPRHLVRRRGQEARLRCSPMKGHSHVYWYRQLPEEGLKFMVYLQKENIIDESGMPKERFSAEFPKEGPSILRIQQVVRGDSAAYFCASSPDRGNMNTEAFFGQGTRLTVV.

J is TRBJ1-6 and V is TRBV5-1, with no clear D. Germline loops: CDR1 SGHRS, CDR2 YFSETQ. V was cut by 4 bases and J by 9 bases, with 17 bases left in between. This CDR3 is 15 amino acids long. The DNA for the CDR3 is TGCGCCAGCAGCCCTGTGGAGGGTAAGGGTTCACCCCTCCACTTT. The encoded protein is CASSPVEGKGSPLHF.

This sequence joins TRBV7-3 and TRBJ1-5; no reliable D call. V was trimmed by 5 bases and J by 1 base, leaving 12 bases between them. CDR1 is SGHTA and CDR2 is FQGTGA in the germline V gene. The CDR3 spans 15 residues. The CDR3 is CASSPERVSNQPQHF. CDR3 nucleotide sequence: TGTGCCAGCAGCCCCGAGAGGGTAAGCAATCAGCCCCAGCATTTT.

The chain recombines TRBV7-6 with TRBJ2-7; possibly TRBD2 for D (6 bases). In germline, CDR1 is SGHVS, CDR2 FNYEAQ. Trimming removed 2 bases from V and 2 bases from J, with 13 bases in between. The CDR3 loop spans 15 amino acids. CDR3 loop: CASSLSPSAAYEQYF. In DNA form, the CDR3 reads TGTGCCAGCAGCTTAAGTCCTAGCGCCGCCTACGAGCAGTACTTC.

This chain's CDR3 is CATSRDKTVMNTEAFF. The CDR3 coding sequence is TGTGCCACCAGCAGAGATAAGACGGTTATGAACACTGAAGCTTTCTTT. The chain combines TRBV15 with TRBJ1-1; D is ambiguous. CDR1 is LNHNV, CDR2 YYDKDF, per germline (reference sequence). V gave up 0 bases and J gave up 0 bases, with 11 bases separating them. The CDR3 totals 16 residues.

The chain carries TRBV7-9 and TRBJ2-7; TRBD2 aligns across 9 bases. Germline CDR1 SEHNR, CDR2 FQNEAQ (reference sequence). The CDR3 consists of 15 residues. Trimming removed 1 base from V and 2 bases from J; junction bases left unmatched: 3. The CDR3 nucleotides are TGTGCCAGCAGCTTAGACCCTAGCGGGACCTACGAGCAGTACTTC. The encoded protein is CASSLDPSGTYEQYF.

This clone was recorded only once. The V gene is TRBV28, the J gene TRBJ2-3; D might be TRBD1 (5 bases). Per the germline V gene, CDR1 is MDHEN and CDR2 is SYDVKM. The V and J ends lost 5 bases and 2 bases respectively, with 11 bases between them. The CDR3 sequence is 14 residues long. The CDR3: CASSLTGHTDTQYF. In nucleotides, the CDR3 is TGTGCCAGCAGTCTCACTGGACACACAGATACGCAGTATTTT. The variable domain in full, with the rest retrieved from reference TRBV28 and TRBJ2-3, is DVKVTQSSRYLVKRTGEKVFLECVQDMDHENMFWYRQDPGLGLRLIYFSYDVKMKEKGDIPEGYSVSREKKERFSLILESASTNQTSMYLCASSLTGHTDTQYFGPGTRLTVL.

On this clone: One end of the junction is discordant with germline, which a read error may explain. The V gene is TRBV23-1, the J gene TRBJ2-5; D gene ambiguous. TRBV23-1 is an ORF for which the function is uncertain. The CDR3 extends over 12 amino acids. The CDR3 sequence is CALSGSQKTQYF. CDR3 in DNA: TGCGCCTTATCGGGCAGCCAAAAGACCCAGTACTTC.

This sequence joins TRBV3-1 (or the pseudogene TRBV3-2) and TRBJ2-5, with 10 bases identical to TRBD1. Germline CDR1 is LGHDT and CDR2 is YNNKEL (reference sequence). J lost 5 bases, V lost 4 bases, and 10 bases had no gene match. This CDR3 has 16 amino acids. The DNA of the CDR3 is TGTGCCAGCAGCCGCACGTTGACAGGGGGCGAGGAGACCCAGTACTTC. Protein product: CASSRTLTGGEETQYF.